This record covers a single T cell receptor beta chain. This entry belongs to a study of blood T cell repertoires in COVID-19. Study details: COVID-19 samples from acute and convalescent phases originated in the United States, Italy and Spain.

CDR1 is SGHRS and CDR2 is YFSETQ in the germline V gene. Trimming took off 5 bases at V and 2 bases at J, with 8 bases between the two ends. The CDR3 is 12 amino acids. Followed over time, Seattle patients had been enrolled while infection was active. Profiled with immunoSEQ multiplex PCR; TCRdb holds only in-frame clones, not every one. The sample lists 400,000 to 450,000 clones, about 88% occurring once. The J gene is TRBJ2-7, the V gene TRBV5-1, with D unresolved. This TCR came from a woman between 40 and 50 years old with COVID-19, enrolled during active disease. Sequencing was carried out using peripheral blood. DNA for the CDR3: TGCGCCAGCAGTATGGGCGCCTACGAGCAGTACTTC. It is translated as CASSMGAYEQYF.